This TCR beta chain derives from a study of pediatric ulcerative colitis. TCRdb's copy holds only in-frame clones and misses some; the assay was immunoSEQ multiplex PCR. The sample records roughly 64,000 clones, roughly 90% being singletons. This clonotype was sampled from a boy aged 5-17 years with severe ulcerative colitis. The material sequenced was blood.

The CDR3 loop reads CASGLELGLSEQYF. The CDR3 DNA sequence: TGTGCTAGTGGTTTGGAGCTGGGTCTCAGCGAGCAGTACTTC. This sequence joins TRBV12-5 and TRBJ2-7; D is unresolved. Trimming left V 1 base short and J 6 bases short, with 13 bases between. The CDR3 contains 14 residues. Germline lookup yields CDR1 LGHNT and CDR2 FRNRAP.